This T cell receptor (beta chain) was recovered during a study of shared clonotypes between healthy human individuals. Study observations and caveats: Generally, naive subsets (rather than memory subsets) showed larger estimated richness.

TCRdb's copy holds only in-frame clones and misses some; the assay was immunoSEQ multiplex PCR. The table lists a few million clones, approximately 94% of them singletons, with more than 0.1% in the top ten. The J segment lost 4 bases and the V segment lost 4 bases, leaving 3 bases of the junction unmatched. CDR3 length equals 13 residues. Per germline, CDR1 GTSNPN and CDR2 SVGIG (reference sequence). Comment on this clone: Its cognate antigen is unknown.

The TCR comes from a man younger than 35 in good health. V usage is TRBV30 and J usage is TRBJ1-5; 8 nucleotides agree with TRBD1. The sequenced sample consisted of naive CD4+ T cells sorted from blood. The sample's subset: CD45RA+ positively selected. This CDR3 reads CAWKDRENQPQHF. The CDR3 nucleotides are TGTGCCTGGAAGGACAGGGAGAATCAGCCCCAGCATTTT.